What follows is one T cell receptor (beta chain) and its context. The sample comes from a study of blood T cell repertoires in COVID-19. Study-level background: The United States, Italy and Spain were the sources of the acute and convalescent COVID-19 samples. Sources were T cells, B-cell-depleted T cells, or PBMCs; the material itself was cDNA or gDNA.

The V end lost 7 bases, the J end lost 5 bases, and 12 bases lay between the germline ends. Germline loops: CDR1 SNHLY, CDR2 FYNNEI. The CDR3 covers 13 residues. Some clones are missing from TCRdb's copy, which holds only in-frame ones; the method was immunoSEQ multiplex PCR. The top ten hold approximately 40% of the sample, which has approximately 30,000 clones, about 80% seen once. The TCR comes from a man between 65 and 85 years old with acute or convalescent COVID-19. This chain uses TRBV2 with TRBJ1-5, with D uncertain. Sequenced sample: peripheral blood. DNA of the CDR3: TGTGCCAGCAACCTGGGCCCTCATCAGCCCCAGCATTTT. This codes for CASNLGPHQPQHF. The full variable domain, with the rest looked up from reference TRBV2 and TRBJ1-5, is EPEVTQTPSHQVTQMGQEVILRCVPISNHLYFYWYRQILGQKVEFLVSFYNNEISEKSEIFDDQFSVERPDGSNFTLKIRSTKLEDSAMYFCASNLGPHQPQHFGDGTRLSIL.